These T cell receptor beta chains were read from a single sample in a study of blood T cell repertoires in COVID-19. Libraries were prepared by immunoSEQ multiplex PCR; TCRdb keeps only in-frame clonotypes and omits some of them. The table has tens of thousands of clones, approximately 90% seen once. Material: peripheral blood. Source of these receptors: a man aged 70 or older with active or convalescent COVID-19. Each CDR3 is given with its conserved first and last residue. A D gene is named only where the DNA matches it firmly. A clone size is listed for some rows: how often the clone was seen (once, few, many), or a class if it is expanded.

d_call,j_call,v_call,clone_size,cdr3_nt,cdr3_aa
-,TRBJ1-2,TRBV29-1,once,TGCAGCGTTGAAGCTGGGGCCGTCCCCTATGGCTACACCTTC,CSVEAGAVPYGYTF
-,TRBJ2-1,TRBV11-3,-,TGTGCCAGCAGCCCCAGAGGGATCAAACCCTACAATGAGCAGTTCTTC,CASSPRGIKPYNEQFF
-,TRBJ1-2,TRBV7-2,-,TGTGCCAGCAGCTGGGACAACGGCCTCTATGGCTACACCTTC,CASSWDNGLYGYTF
-,TRBJ1-6,TRBV4-1,-,TGCGCCAGCAGCCAAGAGCGGGCCCCTAATTCACCCCTCCACTTT,CASSQERAPNSPLHF
-,TRBJ2-3,TRBV30,-,TGTGCCTCCCAAAGGGGGGGGAACACAGATACGCAGTATTTT,CASQRGGNTDTQYF
-,TRBJ2-5,TRBV30,-,TGTGCCTGGGGTACAGCGGCCGAGACCCAGTACTTC,CAWGTAAETQYF
-,TRBJ2-2,TRBV19,-,TGTGCCAGTAAATGGGGGCCTCATACCGGGGAGCTGTTTTTT,CASKWGPHTGELFF
TRBD1,TRBJ2-2,TRBV6-5,-,TGTGCCAGCAGAGACAGGGACACCGGGGAGCTGTTTTTT,CASRDRDTGELFF
-,TRBJ1-1,TRBV3-1/TRBV3-2,-,TGTGCCAGCAGCCACAGGAACACTGAAGCTTTCTTT,CASSHRNTEAFF
-,TRBJ1-4,TRBV19,-,TGTGCCAGTAGTATCAGGGAAGAAATGAATGAACTGTTTTTT,CASSIREEMNELFF
-,TRBJ2-2,TRBV9,-,TGTGCCAGCAGCCCCTCTGGGCCCGGGGAGCTGTTTTTT,CASSPSGPGELFF
-,TRBJ1-2,TRBV30,-,TGTGCCTGGAGTGTACAGGGTTCTAGCGGCTACACCTTC,CAWSVQGSSGYTF
TRBD2,TRBJ2-1,TRBV24-1,-,TGTGCCACCCGCGGGGGATACAATGAGCAGTTCTTC,CATRGGYNEQFF
TRBD1,TRBJ1-3,TRBV9,-,TGTGCCAGCAGCCCCCAAACTGGGACAGGGGGAAACACCATATATTTT,CASSPQTGTGGNTIYF
TRBD1,TRBJ2-2,TRBV3-1/TRBV3-2,-,TGTGCCAGCAGCTCCCGACAGGGTAACACCGGGGAGCTGTTTTTT,CASSSRQGNTGELFF
-,TRBJ1-5,TRBV7-8,-,TGTGCCAGCAGCTTAGCTACAGATCAGCCCCAGCATTTT,CASSLATDQPQHF
-,TRBJ1-1,TRBV2,-,TGTGCCAGCAGTGAAGCGCGGAGGGGAGGGAACACTGAAGCTTTCTTT,CASSEARRGGNTEAFF
-,TRBJ1-1,TRBV18,-,TGTGCCAGCTCACCTTCGGGACAATACACTGAAGCTTTCTTT,CASSPSGQYTEAFF
-,TRBJ1-1,TRBV5-4,once,TGTGCCAGCAGCTTGAAGATTGGTGCACGCGGTGCTTTCTTT,CASSLKIGARGAFF
-,TRBJ1-3,TRBV3-1/TRBV3-2,-,TGTGCCAGCAGCCAACTTTTACAGGGAAACACCATATATTTT,CASSQLLQGNTIYF
-,TRBJ1-5,TRBV9,few,TGTGCCAGCAGCCCAGGGTGGGTGAGGCAGCCCCAGCATTTT,CASSPGWVRQPQHF
-,TRBJ1-1,TRBV28,-,TGTGCCAGTTACGGGGGGGCTCCAGCTTTCTTT,CASYGGAPAFF
-,TRBJ1-1,TRBV10-3,-,TGTGCCATCAGTGAGCTTAACACTGAAGCTTTCTTT,CAISELNTEAFF
TRBD2,TRBJ2-3,TRBV5-1,-,TGCGCCAGCAGCCTCGGAGTAGCGGGGGCCCAAGATACGCAGTATTTT,CASSLGVAGAQDTQYF
-,TRBJ1-6,TRBV6-5,-,TGTGCCAGCAGTAGAGGGGGTGAGGGATCACCCCTCCACTTT,CASSRGGEGSPLHF
-,TRBJ1-4,TRBV18,-,TGTGCCAGCTCACCACCGAACAATCAAAATGAAAAACTGTTTTTT,CASSPPNNQNEKLFF